The T cell receptor (beta chain) under discussion was sequenced for a study of regulatory T cells in long-lasting Graves disease. Germline CDR1 and CDR2: PRHDT and FYEKMQ (reference sequence). V dropped 6 bases and J dropped 5 bases, with 13 bases sitting between them. The CDR3 contains 14 residues. Findings and caveats of the study: Sharing of public clonotypes was greater in persistent patients (2,741) than in new patients (around 880).

The sample's time point: newly diagnosed GD, antithyroid drugs for less than 3 months. PBMC RNA served as the TCR library source. Staff drew around 8.6 milliliters of peripheral blood into EDTA tubes. Points on this clonotype: Its cognate antigen is unknown.

The authors built TCR beta libraries using iRepertoire HTBI primers and Arm-PCR of CDR3 regions. MiXCR, run by TCRdb on the multiplex PCR reads, gives a single entry per CDR3 protein. Of 350,000 to 550,000 distinct CDR3 sequences listed, about 15% are singletons. The same data also went into a second study, on T cells in Graves' hyperthyroidism and ophthalmopathy. That work contributes: Appearing also in blood were most of the thyroid clonotypes expanded above 0.001.

This receptor was obtained from a woman aged 25 to 45 with Graves disease. The chain combines TRBV13 with TRBJ2-2, with D perhaps TRBD1 (5 bases). Sequencing used peripheral blood mononuclear cells (PBMCs), obtained at new diagnosis, from a patient treated with antithyroid drugs. CDR3 nucleotides: TGTGCCAGCAGTTACAGGTTTCTTACCGGGGAGCTGTTTTTT. Protein product: CASSYRFLTGELFF.